The rows below give T cell receptor beta chains drawn from one sample of a study of cytomegalovirus exposure and HLA in healthy donors. The method was immunoSEQ multiplex PCR; TCRdb's version includes in-frame clones alone and lacks a portion of them. The table includes a few hundred thousand clones, roughly 70% detected once. Sequenced material: PBMCs. The receptors here all came from a woman aged 25 to 45 in good health and CMV-seronegative. The CDR3 runs from the conserved cysteine through the conserved F or W. Size tells how often a clone was seen (once, few, many) or the class of an expanded clone, and some rows leave it out.

CDR3: CSSSLVGASTEAFF
V: TRBV7-9
size: -
J: TRBJ1-1

CDR3: CASSFILAGYLTDTQYF
V: TRBV7-9
size: once
J: TRBJ2-3

CDR3: CASSQGIGDQPQHF
V: TRBV18
size: -
J: TRBJ1-5

CDR3: CAISASTDTQYF
V: TRBV10-3
size: -
J: TRBJ2-3

CDR3: CASLGDFLTDTQYF
V: TRBV5-1
size: -
J: TRBJ2-3

CDR3: CASSEKPMGPGANVLTF
V: TRBV25-1
size: -
J: TRBJ2-6

CDR3: CASSEEGLSNQPQHF
V: TRBV7-9
size: -
J: TRBJ1-5

CDR3: CASSREEGQASLYRTF
V: TRBV4-1
size: -
J: TRBJ1-2

CDR3: CASSLTASATEAFF
V: TRBV7-8
size: -
J: TRBJ1-1

CDR3: CASSQDREPNNEQFF
V: TRBV18
size: -
J: TRBJ2-1

CDR3: CASSSQAGWSGELFF
V: TRBV7-2
size: -
J: TRBJ2-2

CDR3: CASSQGLDTEAFF
V: TRBV19
size: -
J: TRBJ1-1

CDR3: CSSSFLPGQGSDEQYF
V: TRBV7-9
size: few
J: TRBJ2-7

CDR3: CASSSGSSTDTQYF
V: TRBV5-1
size: -
J: TRBJ2-3

CDR3: CATSRDLGGETQYF
V: TRBV15
size: -
J: TRBJ2-5

CDR3: CASSQQTSGRHTDTQYF
V: TRBV4-1
size: -
J: TRBJ2-3

CDR3: CASNQRGQPQHF
V: TRBV2
size: -
J: TRBJ1-5

CDR3: CASSELPSQWGEQFF
V: TRBV2
size: -
J: TRBJ2-1

CDR3: CASTKSGTGVDEQFF
V: TRBV11-2
size: -
J: TRBJ2-1

CDR3: CASSPGGSSYNEQFF
V: TRBV13
size: -
J: TRBJ2-1

CDR3: CASSSPPSNYGYTF
V: TRBV5-4
size: -
J: TRBJ1-2